The 29 T cell receptor beta chains below all came from one sample that was sequenced in a study of molecular identifiers for immune sequencing clone quantification. MiXCR was run by TCRdb on the PCR reads, yielding one entry per CDR3 protein. This sample has approximately 54,000 distinct CDR3 sequences, with approximately 25% found just once. The specimen was naive CD8+ T cells from blood, with Jurkat cell RNA spiked in. Subset: FACS-sorted CD8+CD4-CCR7+CD45RA+ naive T cells. Every receptor here comes from a human donor in good health. Some libraries in this study had Jurkat cell RNA spiked in.

The chain has TRBV20-1 and TRBJ1-5; D uncertain. CDR3 length: 15 amino acids. Per germline, CDR1 DFQATT and CDR2 SNEGSKA (reference sequence). V was pared by 5 bases and J by 2 bases, with 16 bases between. CDR3 residues: CSAPYVGEGNQPQHF. The CDR3 coding sequence is TGCAGTGCTCCATACGTGGGTGAGGGCAATCAGCCCCAGCATTTT.

In this sample, this clonotype turned up many times. This chain uses TRBV14 with TRBJ2-7; TRBD2 is a possible D gene (6 bases). V lost 3 bases, J lost 2 bases, and 8 bases lay in between. Per germline, CDR1 SGHDN and CDR2 FVKESK. The CDR3 totals 13 residues. The DNA of the CDR3 is TGTGCCAGCAGCCAGTCGGGAGCCTACGAGCAGTACTTC. Residues: CASSQSGAYEQYF.

A note on this clonotype: Since a much larger clone is just one base distant, this may be a read error. The DNA for the CDR3 is TGCAGTGCTCAGGAGAGGAGAGGCACAGATACGCAGTATTTT. It translates to CSAQERRGTDTQYF. The chain links TRBV20-1 to TRBJ2-3; D gene unclear. Trimming shortened V by 5 bases and J by 1 base, and 13 bases separated the two germline ends. Germline CDR1 and CDR2: DFQATT and SNEGSKA (reference sequence). This CDR3 contains 14 residues.

This clonotype was seen repeatedly, ten times or more. V and J are TRBV20-1 and TRBJ2-3, with D tentatively TRBD2 (5 bases). Trimming pared 3 bases from V and 4 bases from J, leaving 8 bases between. Germline CDR1 reads DFQATT; CDR2 reads SNEGSKA (reference sequence). CDR3 length equals 12 residues. The CDR3 DNA reads as TGCAGTGCTAGTGAGGAGGCAGATACGCAGTATTTT. Translation gives CSASEEADTQYF.

As for this clonotype: Germline is not matched at one junction end, which may reflect a read error. The V call is TRBV24-1, the J call TRBJ2-2, with 8 bases aligning to TRBD1. The CDR3 runs to 13 residues. Germline assignment: CDR1 KGHDR and CDR2 SFDVKD. The CDR3 loop reads CATSDQGAGGLFF. DNA of the CDR3: TGTGCCACCAGTGATCAGGGGGCCGGGGGGCTGTTTTTT.

At least ten counts were recorded for this clonotype. The J gene is TRBJ1-6, the V gene TRBV12-3 or TRBV12-4; no clear D gene. The V and J ends lost 5 bases and 10 bases respectively, with 12 bases between them. The CDR3 length is 13 residues. CDR3: CASSLMKESPLHF. The CDR3 DNA is TGTGCCAGCAGTCTAATGAAAGAATCACCCCTCCACTTT.

This clonotype was counted ten times or more. The V call is TRBV6-5, the J call TRBJ2-7; D may be TRBD2 (6 bases). CDR1 MNHEY and CDR2 SVGAGI come from the germline V gene. Trimming cost V 4 bases and J 7 bases, with 17 bases left between them. This CDR3 has 14 residues. CDR3 sequence reads: CASSWGVGSQEQYF. In DNA, the CDR3 is TGTGCCAGCAGTTGGGGGGTGGGCTCTCAAGAGCAGTACTTC.

On this clonotype itself: Being one base from a much bigger clone, this may be a read error. The conserved phenylalanine or tryptophan normally closing the CDR3 is absent here, so this likely arose from a read error. The chain links TRBV19 to TRBJ2-7; D perhaps matches TRBD1 (7 bases). Germline CDR1 reads LNHDA; CDR2 reads SQIVND (reference sequence). This CDR3 is built from 15 residues. The V and J ends lost 3 bases and 0 bases respectively, with 12 bases between them. The CDR3 nucleotides read TGTGCCAGTAGTATTTCAGGGGGGTTCTCCTACGAGCAGTACATC. This gives the protein CASSISGGFSYEQYI.

Details on this clonotype: A single base separates this from a much larger clone, so it may be a read error. The chain is built from TRBV9 and TRBJ2-7; TRBD1 or TRBD2 may be the D gene (5 bases each). The CDR3 totals 14 residues. Trimming left V 1 base short and J 0 bases short, with 8 bases between. Germline V CDR1 and CDR2: SGDLS, YYNGEE. CDR3 amino acids: CASSVWGSSYEQYF. The CDR3 nucleotides are TGTGCCAGCAGCGTATGGGGGAGCTCCTACGAGCAGTACTTC.

Of note for this clonotype: Possible read error: a much larger clone is one base away. This chain connects TRBV7-2 to TRBJ1-4, with D possibly being TRBD1 (5 bases). V lost 5 bases to trimming and J lost 6 bases, with 13 bases between them. Germline V gene sequence: CDR1 SGHTA, CDR2 FQGNSA. CDR3 size: 14 residues. CDR3 sequence: CASSETAPDEKLFF. CDR3 nucleotides: TGTGCCAGCAGCGAGACAGCCCCGGATGAAAAACTGTTTTTT.

With regard to this clonotype: One base away lies a much larger clone, so this may be a sequencing read error. The chain recombines TRBV7-6 with TRBJ2-7, with no clear D. Deletions cut 2 bases from V and 7 bases from J, with 18 bases between. Germline CDR1 reads SGHVS; CDR2 reads FNYEAQ. CDR3 length: 15 residues. The CDR3 here is CASSLLLGLVGEQYF. The CDR3 DNA is TGTGCCAGCAGCTTACTACTGGGTCTAGTGGGAGAGCAGTACTTC.

Ten or more counts support this clonotype. This chain connects TRBV23-1 to TRBJ1-5; D is ambiguous. TRBV23-1 is sorted into the ORF group, with uncertain function. The CDR3 runs 14 residues. Trimming removed 3 bases at V and 6 bases at J, with 12 bases between. Here the CDR3 reads CASSHWAVSQPQHF. CDR3 nucleotides: TGCGCCAGCAGTCATTGGGCGGTTAGTCAGCCCCAGCATTTT.

This clonotype has more than one count but fewer than ten. V is TRBV12-3 or TRBV12-4 and J is TRBJ2-3, with 10 bases fitting TRBD2. The CDR3 length is 16 residues. Unmatched junction bases numbered 3, after V lost 2 bases and J lost 1 base. The CDR3 region has the DNA TGTGCCAGCAGTTTAAGCCTAGCGGGGGGCACAGATACGCAGTATTTT. Translation gives CASSLSLAGGTDTQYF.

This clonotype was observed a handful of times. The V call is TRBV7-9, the J call TRBJ1-2, with D hard to call. This CDR3 spans 16 amino acids. The germline V gene has CDR1 SEHNR and CDR2 FQNEAQ (reference sequence). V lost 7 bases to trimming and J lost 4 bases, with 22 bases between them. CDR3 protein: CASMLYPGSFIYGYTF. The DNA for the CDR3 is TGTGCCAGCATGTTATACCCTGGCTCCTTCATCTATGGCTACACCTTC.

The chain is built from TRBV5-8 and TRBJ1-1; 7 bases match TRBD1. Germline V gene lookup returns CDR1 SGHTS and CDR2 YDEGEE. V dropped 4 bases and J dropped 11; count of bases not matched to a gene: 17. The CDR3 has 15 amino acids. This CDR3 is CASSLNGQDGDLAFF. In DNA, the CDR3 is TGTGCCAGCAGCCTGAATGGACAGGACGGCGATTTGGCTTTCTTT.

This clonotype was counted ten times or more. The CDR3 DNA sequence: TGTGCCAGCAGCTCACGACTAGCGGATTATATAGATACGCAGTATTTT. Translation: CASSSRLADYIDTQYF. The V and J genes are TRBV13 and TRBJ2-3; 9 bases are a match to TRBD2. The CDR3 is made up of 16 amino acids. Losses at the gene ends were 4 bases for V and 5 bases for J; bases not matched to a gene: 10. Germline loops: CDR1 PRHDT, CDR2 FYEKMQ (reference sequence). Based on the CDR3 plus reference TRBV13 and TRBJ2-3, the full variable domain is AAGVIQSPRHLIKEKRETATLKCYPIPRHDTVYWYQQGPGQDPQFLISFYEKMQSDKGSIPDRFSAQQFSDYHSELNMSSLELGDSALYFCASSSRLADYIDTQYFGPGTRLTVL.

This clonotype was seen only a few times. V gene TRBV18 combines with J gene TRBJ2-1, with TRBD2 matching 16 bases. The ends lost 6 bases at V and 3 bases at J; junction bases unmatched: 17. Germline lookup yields CDR1 KGHSH and CDR2 LQKENI. There are 21 residues in the CDR3. CDR3 region: CASSPFAGGLAGGLLYNEQFF. CDR3 bases: TGTGCCAGCTCCCCTTTTGCCGGGGGACTAGCGGGAGGGCTACTCTACAATGAGCAGTTCTTC.

Many counts were recorded for this clonotype. V and J are TRBV28 and TRBJ2-1; D might be TRBD2 (5 bases). V was trimmed by 6 bases and J by 4 bases, leaving 22 bases between them. CDR1 is MDHEN, CDR2 SYDVKM, per germline. The CDR3 covers 17 residues. The CDR3 protein is CASSPPTWRNAYNEQFF. Here the CDR3 DNA reads TGTGCCAGCAGCCCACCAACCTGGAGGAACGCATACAATGAGCAGTTCTTC.

The chain couples TRBV25-1 to TRBJ2-5, with D unclear. V lost 4 bases to trimming and J lost 0 bases, with 15 bases between them. The CDR3 is 16 amino acids. Germline assignment: CDR1 MGHDK and CDR2 SYGVNS. The CDR3 loop is CASSGSPIGHQETQYF. The CDR3 bases are TGTGCCAGCAGTGGGTCCCCAATAGGGCACCAAGAGACCCAGTACTTC.

With respect to this clonotype: A read error is possible here, since a much larger clone lies one base away. The CDR3 ends on some other residue instead of the conserved phenylalanine or tryptophan, so this is likely a read error. V is TRBV11-2 and J is TRBJ2-3; the D gene is possibly TRBD1 (5 bases). The CDR3 totals 14 residues. Trimming removed 8 bases from V and 2 bases from J, with 14 bases in between. Germline CDR1 is SGHAT and CDR2 is FQNNGV. CDR3: CASDSWGPTDTQYL. CDR3 bases: TGTGCCAGCGATAGCTGGGGCCCCACAGATACGCAGTATCTT.

The sample holds many counts of this clonotype. V usage is TRBV9 and J usage is TRBJ2-3; D possibly uses TRBD1 or TRBD2 (5 bases each). Deletions cut 3 bases from V and 2 bases from J, with 13 bases between. Germline V gene data show CDR1 as SGDLS and CDR2 as YYNGEE. This CDR3 is 15 amino acids long. The CDR3: CASSGDGYSTDTQYF. The CDR3 DNA follows: TGTGCCAGCAGCGGGGACGGGTACTCCACAGATACGCAGTATTTT.

The chain recombines TRBV5-1 with TRBJ2-3, with D perhaps matching TRBD1 (5 bases). The V end was cut by 5 bases, the J end by 3 bases, with 19 bases between. The CDR3 sequence is 16 residues long. Germline loops: CDR1 SGHRS, CDR2 YFSETQ. CDR3 in amino acids: CASSPDSPTATDTQYF. The CDR3 nucleotides read TGCGCCAGCAGTCCCGACAGCCCCACAGCTACAGATACGCAGTATTTT. Complete variable domain (other parts from reference TRBV5-1 and TRBJ2-3): KAGVTQTPRYLIKTRGQQVTLSCSPISGHRSVSWYQQTPGQGLQFLFEYFSETQRNKGNFPGRFSGRQFSNSRSEMNVSTLELGDSALYLCASSPDSPTATDTQYFGPGTRLTVL.

Ten or more counts support this clonotype. The chain is built from TRBV20-1 and TRBJ2-5; 13 bases align to TRBD2. V lost 6 bases to trimming and J lost 4 bases; unmatched junction nucleotides: 8. The CDR3 has 15 residues. The V gene's germline CDR1 is DFQATT and CDR2 SNEGSKA (reference sequence). Here the CDR3 reads CSARGLAGAPETQYF. CDR3 coding DNA: TGCAGTGCCCGCGGACTAGCGGGAGCCCCAGAGACCCAGTACTTC.

In its sample, this clonotype was seen many times. V is TRBV6-1 and J is TRBJ2-4, with D unclear. This CDR3 comprises 18 residues. Germline loops: CDR1 MNHNS, CDR2 SASEGT. Trimming pared 0 bases from V and 0 bases from J, leaving 15 bases between. The CDR3 region is CASSEAPTMSLAKNIQYF. The DNA of the CDR3 is TGTGCCAGCAGTGAAGCCCCAACTATGTCCTTAGCCAAAAACATTCAGTACTTC.

A remark on this clonotype: The junction does not match germline at one end; this may be a read error. This chain connects TRBV4-3 to TRBJ2-7; D possibly corresponds to TRBD2 (6 bases). Germline V gives CDR1 LGHNA, CDR2 YSLEER. This CDR3 has 14 residues. The CDR3 reads CASRPGPGRYAQYF. The CDR3 nucleotides are TGCGCCAGCCGCCCCGGGCCCGGGAGATACGCGCAGTACTTC.

This clonotype was observed a few times. The junction departs from the called germline gene at one end, perhaps through a read error. J is TRBJ2-7 and V is TRBV28; TRBD2 agrees at 9 bases. Germline-derived CDR1 and CDR2 are MDHEN and SYDVKM. This CDR3 comprises 15 residues. The CDR3 DNA reads as TGTGCCGGCAGTCCCCGAATAGCGGGAGCTTACGAGCAGTACTTC. Translated: CAGSPRIAGAYEQYF. Based on the CDR3 plus reference TRBV28 and TRBJ2-7, the full variable domain is DVKVTQSSRYLVKRTGEKVFLECVQDMDHENMFWYRQDPGLGLRLIYFSYDVKMKEKGDIPEGYSVSREKKERFSLILESASTNQTSMYLCAGSPRIAGAYEQYFGPGTRLTVT.

Comments on this clonotype: Possible read error: a much larger clone is one base away. This chain connects TRBV5-1 to TRBJ2-7; maybe TRBD1 (5 bases). The length of the CDR3 is 14 residues. Deletions cut 1 base from V and 1 base from J, with 9 bases between. Germline CDR1 and CDR2: SGHRS and YFSETQ. The CDR3, as DNA: TGCGCCAGCAGCTTGACAGGCGAATCCTACGAGCAGTACTTC. Amino acids: CASSLTGESYEQYF.

This clonotype has at least ten counts. V and J are TRBV29-1 and TRBJ1-2; weak D call: TRBD1 (5 bases). The V end was cut by 3 bases, the J end by 3 bases, with 17 bases between. The CDR3 spans 15 residues. Germline loops: CDR1 SQVTM, CDR2 ANQGSEA. The CDR3 sequence is CSVDEDGGTDYGYTF. In nucleotides, the CDR3 is TGCAGCGTTGATGAAGACGGGGGGACGGACTATGGCTACACCTTC.

This clonotype was seen just once. The chain carries TRBV4-3 and TRBJ2-4; 10 bases line up with TRBD2. CDR3 length: 18 residues. The V gene end was trimmed by 3 bases and the J gene end by 9 bases; junction bases not matched to a gene: 17. Germline CDR1 and CDR2: LGHNA and YSLEER. The CDR3 coding sequence is TGCGCCAGCAGCCAGACCGTAGCGGGAGGCCATGTATCTGGCATTCAGTACTTC. Its protein is CASSQTVAGGHVSGIQYF.